This is a list of T cell receptor beta chains from one sample in a study of blood T cell repertoires in COVID-19. Repertoires were generated with immunoSEQ multiplex PCR, while TCRdb's copy carries only in-frame clones and drops some. Among 80,000 to 100,000 clones listed, over 70% were seen once. Sequenced material: peripheral blood. These receptors originate from a man aged 55 to 70 with acute or convalescent COVID-19. The CDR3 runs from the conserved cysteine through the conserved F or W. The D gene is left open where the match is weak. The size of a clone is reported for some rows only, either as once, few or many, or as a class for expanded clones.

clone size | D gene | J gene | V gene | CDR3 DNA | CDR3 protein
. | . | TRBJ2-7 | TRBV28 | TGTGCCAGCAGAGGAGGCCCCGCTTCCTACGAGCAGTACTTC | CASRGGPASYEQYF
. | TRBD2 | TRBJ2-6 | TRBV4-1 | TGCGCCAGCAGCCAATCAAAGTTGACACTAGCGGGAGCTGGGGCCAACGTCCTGACTTTC | CASSQSKLTLAGAGANVLTF
. | TRBD1 | TRBJ2-7 | TRBV10-1 | TGCGCCAGCAGTACTCCGGGACAGGGGACCTACGAGCAGTACTTC | CASSTPGQGTYEQYF
few | . | TRBJ2-2 | TRBV6-4 | TGTGCCAGCAGCCCTAGGACAACCGGGGAGCTGTTTTTT | CASSPRTTGELFF
few | TRBD2 | TRBJ2-1 | TRBV11-2 | TGTGCCAGCAGCCTACGACTAGCGGGGGTTTACAATGAGCAGTTCTTC | CASSLRLAGVYNEQFF
once | . | TRBJ1-5 | TRBV6-2/TRBV6-3 | TGTGCCAGCAGCCCTGCCCGGGTCTTTGTTAGCAATCAGCCCCAGCATTTT | CASSPARVFVSNQPQHF
. | TRBD2 | TRBJ2-7 | TRBV5-4 | TGTGCCAGCAGCTTGGATCTAGCGGCAGTCTCCTACGAGCAGTACTTC | CASSLDLAAVSYEQYF
many | . | TRBJ1-4 | TRBV7-9 | TGTGCCAGCAGCCCTTGGCTCACCGCAACTAATGAAAAACTGTTTTTT | CASSPWLTATNEKLFF
. | TRBD2 | TRBJ2-1 | TRBV25-1 | TGTGCCAGCAGTGGCGGGAGTAGCTCCTACAATGAGCAGTTCTTC | CASSGGSSSYNEQFF
. | . | TRBJ2-5 | TRBV30 | TGTGCCTGGAGTGTACTTTCTCCGGACAATGCAGAGACCCAGTACTTC | CAWSVLSPDNAETQYF
. | TRBD1 | TRBJ1-6 | TRBV12-5 | TGTGCTAGTGGTTCCGGGACAGGGGGCAATTCACCCCTCCACTTT | CASGSGTGGNSPLHF
. | TRBD2 | TRBJ2-3 | TRBV18 | TGTGCCAGCTCCCCGGGGCGGGGGGCCTCAGGGGCAGATACGCAGTATTTT | CASSPGRGASGADTQYF
once | TRBD1 | TRBJ2-2 | TRBV28 | TGTGCCAGCAGTAGGGACAGGGCTGGCGGGGAGCTGTTTTTT | CASSRDRAGGELFF
. | . | TRBJ2-7 | TRBV15 | TGTGCCACCAGCAGAGATCCAGCGCTAGCTGGCGAGCAGTACTTC | CATSRDPALAGEQYF
. | . | TRBJ1-1 | TRBV11-3 | TGTGCCAGCAGCTTAACAGCCATGAACACTGAAGCTTTCTTT | CASSLTAMNTEAFF
. | TRBD1 | TRBJ1-2 | TRBV7-9 | TGTGCCAGCAGCTGGGAATCCACAGGGGGTGTCTATGGCTACACCTTC | CASSWESTGGVYGYTF
few | . | TRBJ2-1 | TRBV9 | TGTGCCAGCAGCGTAAACCTAGGACGGGGTGAGCAGTTCTTC | CASSVNLGRGEQFF
. | . | TRBJ1-1 | TRBV2 | TGTGCCAGCAGTGACGAGGGGGACACTGAAGCTTTCTTT | CASSDEGDTEAFF
. | . | TRBJ2-7 | TRBV28 | TGTGCCAGCAGTCCCCCTGGTGACTATCGATACGAGCAGTACTTC | CASSPPGDYRYEQYF
. | . | TRBJ2-3 | TRBV6-2/TRBV6-3 | TGTGCCAGCAGTTACTCGATTACTGGAGATACGCAGTATTTT | CASSYSITGDTQYF
once | TRBD2 | TRBJ2-1 | TRBV7-3 | TGTGCCAGCAGCTCCGGACTAGCCTCGAATGAGCAGTTCTTC | CASSSGLASNEQFF
. | TRBD2 | TRBJ2-5 | TRBV7-2 | TGTGCCAGCAGCTACCACCATCTAGCGGGAGGGTCCCAGTACTTC | CASSYHHLAGGSQYF
few | TRBD1 | TRBJ2-1 | TRBV11-2 | TGTGCCAGCAGCTTTGGATCCGACAGGGCCAATGAGCAGTTCTTC | CASSFGSDRANEQFF
. | TRBD2 | TRBJ2-5 | TRBV7-2 | TGTGCCAGCAGCTCCTGGACTAGCGGGGGGGCAATCCAAGAGACCCAGTACTTC | CASSSWTSGGAIQETQYF
few | . | TRBJ1-6 | TRBV11-3 | TGTGCCAGCAGCCCAGCGGTGGAAGGCGTGTCCCTCCACTTT | CASSPAVEGVSLHF
. | . | TRBJ2-7 | TRBV12-3/TRBV12-4 | TGTGCCAGCAGTTTTGTGCGTGGGGCCGAGCAGTACTTC | CASSFVRGAEQYF